This T cell receptor beta chain was sequenced during a study of radiotherapy plus CTLA-4 blockade in lung cancer. Study conclusions and caveats: TCR clones of tumor origin grew in blood after radiotherapy plus ipilimumab.

Concerning this clone: Its antigen is as yet unknown.

Sequenced by immunoSEQ multiplex PCR; TCRdb stores in-frame clones only, minus some. Of roughly 85,000 clones in the sample, around 84% were seen once. Germline V gives CDR1 SGHNT, CDR2 YENEEA. The CDR3 loop spans 12 amino acids. V dropped 4 bases and J dropped 9 bases, with 7 bases sitting between them. Material: peripheral blood, obtained from a patient treated with radiotherapy plus ipilimumab. The chain has TRBV11-3 and TRBJ2-6; no clear D gene. This clonotype was obtained from a human donor with non-small cell lung cancer that progressed on radiotherapy plus ipilimumab. The chain's CDR3 is CASSSTLNVLTF. In DNA, the CDR3 is TGTGCCAGCAGCTCCACCCTCAACGTCCTGACTTTC.